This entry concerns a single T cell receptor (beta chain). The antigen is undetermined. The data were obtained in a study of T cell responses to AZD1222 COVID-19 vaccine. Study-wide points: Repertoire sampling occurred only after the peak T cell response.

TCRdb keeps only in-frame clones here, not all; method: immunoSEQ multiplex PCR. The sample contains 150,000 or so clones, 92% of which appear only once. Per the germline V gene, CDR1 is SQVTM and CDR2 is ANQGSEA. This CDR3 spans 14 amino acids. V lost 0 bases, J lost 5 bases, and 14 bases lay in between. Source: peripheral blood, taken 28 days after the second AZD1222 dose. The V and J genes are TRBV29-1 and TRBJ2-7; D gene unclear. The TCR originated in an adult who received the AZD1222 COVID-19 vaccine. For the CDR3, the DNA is TGCAGCGTTGAAGAGGGGATAAACCCTGACGAGCAGTACTTC. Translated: CSVEEGINPDEQYF.